These T cell receptor beta chains were read from a single sample in a study of regulatory T cells in long-lasting Graves disease. Each CDR3 protein gets one entry after TCRdb re-called the multiplex PCR reads with MiXCR. The sample yields 200,000 to 250,000 distinct CDR3 sequences, around 19% seen once. The sample was peripheral blood mononuclear cells (PBMCs), taken at new diagnosis, from a patient treated with antithyroid drugs. The receptors stem from a female donor with Graves disease. Each CDR3 is given with its conserved first and last residue. A D gene is named only where the DNA matches it firmly. The size field is filled for only some rows; it gives once, few, many or a size class.

TRBJ2-3,NA,TRBV4-3,many,TGCGCCAGCAGCCAAGATCGTGGCGTTACTACGCAGTATTTT,CASSQDRGVTTQYF
TRBJ1-2,NA,TRBV9,many,TGTGCCAGCAGCGTCCGGGACCAGGGTCACTATGGCTACACCTTC,CASSVRDQGHYGYTF
TRBJ2-7,NA,TRBV10-3,few,TGTGCCATCAGTGAAGTAGGCTACGAGCAGTACTTC,CAISEVGYEQYF
TRBJ2-5,NA,TRBV7-9,many,TGTGCCAGCAGCTCTTTCGATTCACCCCAAGAGACCCAGTACTTC,CASSSFDSPQETQYF
TRBJ1-1,NA,TRBV27,many,TGTGCCAGCAGTTTAGGGGGGCCACGGTGGGTCTTT,CASSLGGPRWVF
TRBJ2-7,TRBD1,TRBV30,many,TGTGCCGGGGGACAGGGGTACCTCGAGCAGTACTTC,CAGGQGYLEQYF
TRBJ1-1,NA,TRBV27,many,TGTGCCAGCAGTAGGGTCTCGGTAATCACTGAAGCTTTCTTT,CASSRVSVITEAFF
TRBJ2-3,NA,TRBV12-3/TRBV12-4,many,TGTGCCAGCAGTTTGCAGCTAGCGCGCGATACGCAGTATTTT,CASSLQLARDTQYF
TRBJ1-2,TRBD1,TRBV2,many,TGTGCCAGCAGTGACGGACAGGCGCAAAACTATGGCTACACCTTC,CASSDGQAQNYGYTF
TRBJ1-2,NA,TRBV27,many,TGTGCCAGCAGTTTCGGCAGGGCGAATGGCTACACCTTC,CASSFGRANGYTF
TRBJ2-2,NA,TRBV20-1,many,TGCAGTGCCGCTCGTAACCAACCGAACACCGGGGAGCTGTTTTTT,CSAARNQPNTGELFF
TRBJ1-6,TRBD1,TRBV20-1,many,TGCAGTGCTAGAGATCAAGGGGGCCTTGCCCTCCACTTT,CSARDQGGLALHF
TRBJ1-6,NA,TRBV18,many,TGTGCCAGCTCACCAAGACGGGATAATTCACCCCTCCACTTT,CASSPRRDNSPLHF
TRBJ2-2,TRBD2,TRBV9,NA,TGTGCCAGCAGCGTAGCCCTAGCGGGCGGGGAGCTGTTTTTT,CASSVALAGGELFF
TRBJ1-5,NA,TRBV6-1,many,TGTGCCAGCAGCTTAACAGGGAGCTGGCAGCCCCAGCATTTT,CASSLTGSWQPQHF
TRBJ2-3,TRBD2,TRBV7-2,NA,TGTGCCAGCAGCTTTAGCGGGAGGGCCGGAGATACGCAGTATTTT,CASSFSGRAGDTQYF
TRBJ2-3,TRBD1,TRBV2,many,TGTGCCAGCAAGTGGAACAGGGGAATCGCAGATACGCAGTATTTT,CASKWNRGIADTQYF
TRBJ1-5,NA,TRBV6-2/TRBV6-3,NA,TGTGCCAGCAGTAAGACAGGCCTCAATCAGCCCCAGCATTTT,CASSKTGLNQPQHF
TRBJ2-7,NA,TRBV12-3/TRBV12-4,many,TGTGCCAGCAGTTTTAGACCCTTCGAGCAGTACTTC,CASSFRPFEQYF
TRBJ2-1,NA,TRBV6-1,many,TGTGCCAGCCGGGACGGTCCCTCCGGGGGCAGTGAGCAGTTCTTC,CASRDGPSGGSEQFF
TRBJ2-1,TRBD2,TRBV18,many,TGTGCCAGCTCATCTGGACTAGCGGGGGGGGGCGAGCAGTTCTTC,CASSSGLAGGGEQFF
TRBJ1-5,TRBD1,TRBV6-1,few,TGTGCCAGCAGAATTTCCGGGACAGGGAATCAGCCCCAGCATTTT,CASRISGTGNQPQHF
TRBJ1-2,TRBD1,TRBV19,many,TGTGCCAGTAGTATTTTAGGTGGGACAGGTGCCTACTATGGCTACACCTTC,CASSILGGTGAYYGYTF
TRBJ2-1,TRBD2,TRBV2,NA,TGTGCCAGCAGAGATAGCGGGAGGGCCGCGTATGAGCAGTTCTTC,CASRDSGRAAYEQFF
TRBJ2-7,NA,TRBV7-2,many,TGTGCCAGCAGCCCCGCGCGGGTGGCGGTCGAGCAGTACTTC,CASSPARVAVEQYF
TRBJ2-5,TRBD1,TRBV6-2/TRBV6-3,many,TGTGCCAGCAGTTACGCCGGACAGGTGCAAGAGACCCAGTACTTC,CASSYAGQVQETQYF
TRBJ1-2,NA,TRBV4-1,NA,TGCGCCAGCAGCCAAGGCCGTTATGGCTACACCTTC,CASSQGRYGYTF